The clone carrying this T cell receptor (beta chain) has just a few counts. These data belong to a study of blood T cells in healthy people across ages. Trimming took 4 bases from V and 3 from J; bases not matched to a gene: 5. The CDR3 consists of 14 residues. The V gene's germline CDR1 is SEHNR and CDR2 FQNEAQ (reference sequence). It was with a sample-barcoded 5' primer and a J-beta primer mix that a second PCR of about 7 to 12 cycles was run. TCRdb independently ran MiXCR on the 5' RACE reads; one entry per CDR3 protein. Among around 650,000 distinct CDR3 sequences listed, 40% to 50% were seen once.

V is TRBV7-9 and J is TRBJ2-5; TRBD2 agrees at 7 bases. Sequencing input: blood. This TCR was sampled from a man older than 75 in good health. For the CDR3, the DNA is TGTGCCAGCAGCTCACCGGGACTAAAAGAGACCCAGTACTTC. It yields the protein CASSSPGLKETQYF.